What follows is one TCR beta chain and its context. Its antigen is unknown. The entry originates in a study of cytomegalovirus exposure and HLA in healthy donors. Notes on the study in general: Testing in vitro showed a few CMV-associated chains specific for CMV antigens. The classifier, whose performance was assessed in both the original and validation cohorts, reportedly diagnosed cytomegalovirus status with high specificity and sensitivity. Cytomegalovirus association was listed for under 200 TCR beta chains. In the 120 or so validation repertoires, approximately 94% of cluster scores exceeded 0, per a later analysis.

V trimming: 3 bases; J trimming: 10 bases; junction bases outside the gene matches: 17. Germline values: CDR1 MNHEY, CDR2 SMNVEV (reference sequence). This CDR3 has 17 residues. This table comes from immunoSEQ multiplex PCR, and its TCRdb copy is limited to in-frame clones, with some not included. The repertoire consists of about 49,000 clones, with roughly nine tenths occurring once and the leading ten covering over 1.1%. Source material: PBMCs. This clonotype originated in a man between 18 and 35 years old in good health and CMV-seronegative. The chain combines TRBV27 with TRBJ2-1, with 8 bases aligning to TRBD2. The CDR3 bases are TGTGCCAGCAGTTTCTTCCCCCGGGGGGGCCCGGGGCGGGAGCAGTTCTTC. It translates to CASSFFPRGGPGREQFF.